This entry concerns a single TCR beta chain. As yet, its antigen is unknown. One end of the junction varies from germline; a read error may be responsible. The time point is: newly diagnosed GD, antithyroid drugs for less than 3 months. The TCR library was made from RNA extracted from PBMCs. Patients were enrolled at an endocrinology department in Xi'an, China. The source of the sample is a study of regulatory T cells in long-lasting Graves disease. About the study: Antithyroid drug intake by newly diagnosed Graves' patients had lasted under 3 months. The study, taken as a whole, reports: TRBV28, TRBJ1-2 and TRBJ2-5 were favored in persistent disease.

Arm-PCR of CDR3 regions and iRepertoire HTBI primers were used to build TCR beta libraries. TCRdb passed the multiplex PCR reads through MiXCR, listing each CDR3 protein once. The sample consists of about 560,000 distinct CDR3 sequences, around 16% of them appearing once. The CDR3 consists of 15 residues. From germline, CDR1 is DFQATT and CDR2 SNEGSKA (reference sequence). The same specimen was also included in a second study, on T cells in Graves' hyperthyroidism and ophthalmopathy.

The sequence derives from a man aged 18 to 29 with Graves disease. The source was peripheral blood mononuclear cells (PBMCs), collected at new diagnosis, from a patient treated with antithyroid drugs. The chain uses TRBV20-1 and TRBJ1-5, with D maybe TRBD1 (6 bases). The CDR3: CNARDLSGVNQPQHF. The CDR3 DNA is TGCAATGCTAGAGATCTTTCAGGGGTCAATCAGCCCCAGCATTTT.